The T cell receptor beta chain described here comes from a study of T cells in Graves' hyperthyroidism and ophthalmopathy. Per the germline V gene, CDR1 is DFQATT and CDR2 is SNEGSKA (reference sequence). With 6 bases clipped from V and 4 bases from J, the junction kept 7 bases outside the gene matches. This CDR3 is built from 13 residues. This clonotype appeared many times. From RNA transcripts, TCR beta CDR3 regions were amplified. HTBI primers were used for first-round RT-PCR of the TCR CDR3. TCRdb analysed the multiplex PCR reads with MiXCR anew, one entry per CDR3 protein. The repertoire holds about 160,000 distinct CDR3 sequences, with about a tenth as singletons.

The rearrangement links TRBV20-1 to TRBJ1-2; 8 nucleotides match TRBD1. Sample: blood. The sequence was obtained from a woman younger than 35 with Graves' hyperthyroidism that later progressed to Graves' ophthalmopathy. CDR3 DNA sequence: TGCAGTGCCCTTTCGACAGGGGCCTATGGCTACACCTTC. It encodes CSALSTGAYGYTF.